These 10 T cell receptor beta chains originate from one sample sequenced in a study of T cell repertoires in cytomegalovirus infection. No antigen has been identified for these receptors. TCRdb called the reads again in MiXCR, with one record for every CDR3 protein. The sample gives around 770,000 distinct CDR3 sequences, about 28% of which show up once; around 13% is in the top ten. The sample consisted of cultured CD8+ T cells from PBMCs, taken from culture after CMV antigen stimulation. The receptors originated from a human donor in good health (CMV status not recorded). Some clones in this sample may be carry-over from other donors' samples.

This clonotype has only a few counts. The chain uses TRBV7-2 and TRBJ2-2; TRBD2 might be the D (5 bases). V dropped 5 bases and J dropped 0 bases, with 13 bases sitting between them. Looked up from germline, CDR1 is SGHTA and CDR2 is FQGNSA. This CDR3 spans 16 amino acids. CDR3 coding DNA: TGTGCCAGCAGCCCAGTAGAGGGCGCGAACACCGGGGAGCTGTTTTTT. It is translated as CASSPVEGANTGELFF.

This clonotype showed up many times. The chain carries TRBV7-2 and TRBJ2-3; D might be TRBD2 (5 bases). Germline values: CDR1 SGHTA, CDR2 FQGNSA. This CDR3 has 17 residues. V was pared by 3 bases and J by 2 bases, with 18 bases between. CDR3 sequence: CASSFGGQGYYTDTQYF. CDR3 nucleotides: TGTGCCAGCAGCTTTGGCGGGCAAGGATACTACACAGATACGCAGTATTTT. The whole variable domain, remainder taken from reference TRBV7-2 and TRBJ2-3, is GAGVSQSPSNKVTEKGKDVELRCDPISGHTALYWYRQSLGQGLEFLIYFQGNSAPDKSGLPSDRFSAERTGGSVSTLTIQRTQQEDSAVYLCASSFGGQGYYTDTQYFGPGTRLTVL.

In its sample, this clonotype was seen a few times. The chain employs TRBV4-1 and TRBJ2-3; 7 bases are a match to TRBD1. This CDR3 has 16 residues. V shed 3 bases and J 2 bases; nucleotides not matched to a gene: 8. Germline assignment: CDR1 MGHRA and CDR2 YSYEKL. In DNA form, the CDR3 reads TGCGCCAGCAGCCAGGCCCCGGGACAGAACACAGATACGCAGTATTTT. Translating it yields CASSQAPGQNTDTQYF.

V and J are TRBV27 and TRBJ1-2; no clear D. The germline V and J ends were trimmed by 3 bases and 1 base, with 12 bases remaining between them. Per germline, CDR1 MNHEY and CDR2 SMNVEV (reference sequence). The CDR3 totals 15 residues. In nucleotides, the CDR3 is TGTGCCAGCAGTTTCCGAAAGGGAGGTAACTATGGCTACACCTTC. Translation gives CASSFRKGGNYGYTF.

This chain uses TRBV7-6 with TRBJ1-5, with D possibly being TRBD1 (5 bases). The germline V gene has CDR1 SGHVS and CDR2 FNYEAQ. This CDR3 spans 14 amino acids. Trimming removed 4 bases at V and 7 bases at J, with 14 bases between. The chain's CDR3 is CASSSPLDSQPQHF. Written as DNA, the CDR3 is TGTGCCAGCAGCTCGCCCCTAGACAGCCAGCCCCAGCATTTT. Full variable domain (rest looked up from reference TRBV7-6 and TRBJ1-5): GAGVSQSPRYKVTKRGQDVALRCDPISGHVSLYWYRQALGQGPEFLTYFNYEAQQDKSGLPNDRFSAERPEGSISTLTIQRTEQRDSAMYRCASSSPLDSQPQHFGDGTRLSIL.

The chain uses TRBV7-3 and TRBJ2-1, with 9 bases that match TRBD2. The germline V gene has CDR1 SGHTA and CDR2 FQGTGA. V shed 2 bases, J shed 5 bases, and the junction held 7 bases outside the gene matches. The CDR3 contains 16 residues. Here the CDR3 DNA reads TGTGCCAGCAGCTTATCGTTAGCGGGGGTTAACAATGAGCAGTTCTTC. Amino acids: CASSLSLAGVNNEQFF.

The chain recombines TRBV10-3 with TRBJ2-7, with D perhaps being TRBD1 or TRBD2 (5 bases each). V lost 5 bases and J 6 bases, leaving 11 bases between the germline ends. Germline V lookup: CDR1 ENHRY, CDR2 SYGVKD. This CDR3 contains 12 residues. CDR3 protein: CAISSGSPEQYF. The CDR3 DNA sequence: TGTGCCATCAGTTCAGGGAGTCCCGAGCAGTACTTC.

This clonotype was found a few times. The genes are TRBV9 and TRBJ1-4; maybe TRBD1 (5 bases). The CDR3 extends over 14 amino acids. V was clipped by 6 bases and J by 12 bases, with 21 bases between them. Germline V CDR1 and CDR2: SGDLS, YYNGEE. CDR3 DNA sequence: TGTGCCAGCAACCGGGACGGACTCTACGGTGAACTGTTTTTT. Encoded protein: CASNRDGLYGELFF.

The chain links TRBV28 to TRBJ1-5; D call uncertain. Trimming pared 3 bases from V and 5 bases from J, leaving 5 bases between. Germline assignment: CDR1 MDHEN and CDR2 SYDVKM. The CDR3 is 12 amino acids. The CDR3 here is CASSFLDQPQHF. CDR3 coding DNA: TGTGCCAGCAGTTTTTTAGATCAGCCCCAGCATTTT.

This clonotype was recorded a few times. The chain uses TRBV10-3 and TRBJ1-4, with unresolved D. The V end was cut by 3 bases, the J end by 4 bases, with 12 bases between. Germline V lookup: CDR1 ENHRY, CDR2 SYGVKD. The CDR3 length is 15 residues. CDR3 nucleotides: TGTGCCATCAGTGAATTAGCTGAAAGTAATGAAAAACTGTTTTTT. As protein: CAISELAESNEKLFF.